The next 27 T cell receptor beta chains were all read from a single sample in a study of blood T cells in healthy people across ages. Primed by a sample-barcoded 5' primer and a J-beta primer mix, a second PCR proceeded for 7 to 11 cycles. From the 5' RACE reads, TCRdb called clonotypes with MiXCR, one entry per CDR3 protein. The sample gives over 950,000 distinct CDR3 sequences, less than 45% of which show up once; less than 15% is in the top ten. Sequencing input: blood. These receptors all stem from a man aged 18 to 29 in good health.

The V gene is TRBV5-6, the J gene TRBJ2-5, with D tentatively TRBD1 (5 bases). Germline V lookup: CDR1 SGHDT, CDR2 YYEEEE. With 3 bases removed from V and 2 bases from J, the gap between germline ends came to 8 bases. This CDR3 is built from 13 residues. The CDR3 sequence is CASSCQGQETQYF. The DNA for the CDR3 is TGTGCCAGCAGCTGCCAGGGTCAAGAGACCCAGTACTTC.

CDR3 region: CASSMRQTGANVLTF. The CDR3 bases are TGTGCCAGCAGCATGAGACAGACTGGGGCCAACGTCCTGACTTTC. The chain links TRBV3-1 to TRBJ2-6, with a tentative D call TRBD1 (5 bases). There are 15 residues in the CDR3. Germline CDR1 LGHDT, CDR2 YNNKEL (reference sequence). V was clipped by 5 bases and J by 2 bases, with 10 bases between them.

The gene calls are TRBV4-1 and TRBJ1-2; D is perhaps TRBD1 (5 bases). This CDR3 is built from 16 residues. Deletions cut 2 bases from V and 2 bases from J, with 15 bases between. From germline, CDR1 is MGHRA and CDR2 YSYEKL. The CDR3 nucleotides are TGCGCCAGCAGCCAAACGGGTCAGGGAGGGAACTATGGCTACACCTTC. It yields the protein CASSQTGQGGNYGYTF.

The CDR3 spells CASSLTLAGIRTGELFF. In DNA, the CDR3 is TGTGCCAGCAGCCTTACTCTAGCGGGGATCAGGACCGGGGAGCTGTTTTTT. The chain uses TRBV7-3 and TRBJ2-2; 9 nucleotides line up with TRBD2. The CDR3 covers 17 residues. V shed 5 bases, J shed 5 bases, and the junction held 12 bases outside the gene matches. Germline V gene sequence: CDR1 SGHTA, CDR2 FQGTGA.

The count of this clonotype is one. This could be a read error, since a much larger clone is one nucleotide away. The V call is TRBV7-2, the J call TRBJ1-4; D perhaps matches TRBD1 (6 bases). The CDR3 spans 13 residues. Germline CDR1 is SGHTA and CDR2 is FQGNSA. The DNA of the CDR3 is TGTGCCAGCAGCTTAGAAGGGGGGGAAAAACCGTTTTTT. Translation: CASSLEGGEKPFF.

Only a few counts were recorded for this clonotype. This chain uses TRBV12-3 or TRBV12-4 with TRBJ1-2, with a possible D match to TRBD1 (6 bases). V gave up 6 bases and J gave up 9 bases, with 11 bases separating them. CDR3 length: 11 residues. The CDR3 here is CASSFGGRYTF. As DNA, the CDR3 is TGTGCCAGCAGCTTTGGGGGCCGCTACACCTTC.

This chain joins TRBV6-2 or TRBV6-3 and TRBJ2-7; a weak D match, TRBD1 (6 bases). CDR1 MNHEY and CDR2 SVGEGT come from the germline V gene. The CDR3 is made up of 13 amino acids. The V gene lost 7 bases and the J gene lost 2 bases, with 12 bases spanning the gap. CDR3 nucleotide sequence: TGTGCCAGCAAGTGGACAGACCCCTACGAGCAGTACTTC. It yields the protein CASKWTDPYEQYF.

The count of this clonotype is one. The rearrangement links TRBV9 to TRBJ2-1, with unresolved D. The CDR3 spans 15 residues. The ends were cut back, 3 bases at V and 0 bases at J, with 10 bases in the middle. From germline, CDR1 is SGDLS and CDR2 YYNGEE. CDR3 nucleotide sequence: TGTGCCAGCAGCGGAGACGGGTCCTCCTACAATGAGCAGTTCTTC. Translated: CASSGDGSSYNEQFF.

This chain links TRBV29-1 with TRBJ1-1; maybe TRBD1 (6 bases). Germline V gene sequence: CDR1 SQVTM, CDR2 ANQGSEA. V lost 6 bases to trimming and J lost 7 bases, with 15 bases between them. The CDR3 contains 12 residues. CDR3 sequence (DNA): TGCAGCGTAGCAGGGGTATTTATTGAAGCTTTCTTT. Protein product: CSVAGVFIEAFF.

This clonotype was seen ten or more times. The chain is built from TRBV10-3 and TRBJ1-4; a weak D match, TRBD1 (5 bases). The CDR3 has 16 amino acids. Germline V gene sequence: CDR1 ENHRY, CDR2 SYGVKD. Trimming cost V 2 bases and J 5 bases, with 15 bases left between them. The CDR3 protein is CAISERQGPINEKLFF. CDR3 sequence (DNA): TGTGCCATCAGTGAGAGGCAGGGCCCTATCAATGAAAAACTGTTTTTT.

This chain uses TRBV7-2 with TRBJ1-2; 9 positions agree with TRBD1. V trimming: 6 bases; J trimming: 3 bases; junction bases outside the gene matches: 5. The CDR3 covers 14 residues. Looked up from germline, CDR1 is SGHTA and CDR2 is FQGNSA. CDR3 nucleotide sequence: TGTGCCAGCAGTGGGGACAGGGAATACTATGGCTACACCTTC. It codes for CASSGDREYYGYTF.

The V and J genes are TRBV20-1 and TRBJ2-3; TRBD2 agrees at 14 bases. The V and J ends lost 5 bases and 3 bases, in that order; junction bases with no gene match: 4. The germline CDR1 and CDR2 sequences are DFQATT and SNEGSKA (reference sequence). This CDR3 comprises 15 residues. The chain's CDR3 is CSADGLAGGTDTQYF. In DNA, the CDR3 is TGCAGTGCTGACGGACTAGCGGGGGGAACAGATACGCAGTATTTT.

The sample holds a few counts of this clonotype. The chain joins TRBV20-1 to TRBJ2-3, with unresolved D. The ends were cut back, 1 base at V and 6 bases at J, with 20 bases in the middle. The CDR3 runs 16 residues. Looked up from germline, CDR1 is DFQATT and CDR2 is SNEGSKA (reference sequence). The CDR3 DNA reads TGCAGTGCTAGAGTAGGATTTGAGGCTACACGGGATACGCAGTATTTT. It yields the protein CSARVGFEATRDTQYF.

The gene calls are TRBV27 and TRBJ2-2; D is undetermined. Trimming pared 2 bases from V and 2 bases from J, leaving 9 bases between. CDR3 length: 15 residues. Germline V gene data show CDR1 as MNHEY and CDR2 as SMNVEV (reference sequence). CDR3 DNA: TGTGCCAGCAGTTTAAAAAAACACAACACCGGGGAGCTGTTTTTT. Translation: CASSLKKHNTGELFF.

This clonotype was recorded a few times. The J gene is TRBJ2-1, the V gene TRBV7-3; 7 nucleotides match TRBD1. J lost 3 bases, V lost 5 bases, and 7 bases had no gene match. Per germline, CDR1 SGHTA and CDR2 FQGTGA. This CDR3 has 15 amino acids. The CDR3 DNA reads TGTGCCAGCAGCGAACAGGGGACCAACTACAATGAGCAGTTCTTC. This codes for CASSEQGTNYNEQFF.

The table lists this clonotype with a count of one. The chain joins TRBV6-5 to TRBJ2-5; tentatively, D is TRBD1 (5 bases). Trimming pared 0 bases from V and 11 bases from J, leaving 19 bases between. The CDR3 extends over 15 amino acids. CDR1 and CDR2 from the germline V gene are MNHEY and SVGAGI. The CDR3 sequence is CASSYSIQGSRKQYF. Here the CDR3 DNA reads TGTGCCAGCAGTTACTCGATCCAGGGTTCCAGGAAGCAGTACTTC.

In the case of this clonotype: Since a much larger clone is just one base distant, this may be a read error. This chain joins TRBV7-8 and TRBJ2-7; TRBD2 might be the D (6 bases). In germline, CDR1 is SGHVS, CDR2 FQNEAQ. This CDR3 is 14 amino acids long. The CDR3 DNA reads TGTGCCGGCAGCTTAGGTGTCGGGAGCTACGAGCAGTACTTC. It codes for CAGSLGVGSYEQYF.

A single count supports this clonotype. This chain links TRBV5-1 with TRBJ2-1, with 8 bases aligning to TRBD1. With 1 base clipped from V and 12 bases from J, the junction kept 12 bases outside the gene matches. There are 15 residues in the CDR3. Germline assignment: CDR1 SGHRS and CDR2 YFSETQ. CDR3 amino acids: CASSLSGQDLGGQFF. For the CDR3, the DNA is TGCGCCAGCAGCTTGTCGGGACAGGATCTTGGTGGGCAGTTCTTC.

This clonotype appeared a few times. The gene calls are TRBV10-3 and TRBJ2-3; 9 bases line up with TRBD1. The J segment lost 2 bases and the V segment lost 5 bases, leaving 8 bases of the junction unmatched. The CDR3 is 16 residues long. Germline CDR1 and CDR2: ENHRY and SYGVKD. The CDR3 reads CAISSRTGDITDTQYF. CDR3 DNA: TGTGCCATCAGTAGCCGGACAGGGGACATCACAGATACGCAGTATTTT.

The chain recombines TRBV13 with TRBJ1-2; D uncertain. Germline V gene data show CDR1 as PRHDT and CDR2 as FYEKMQ (reference sequence). Trimming took 4 bases from V and 4 from J, leaving 16 bases between them. There are 15 residues in the CDR3. Here the CDR3 reads CASSSLSFQGYGYTF. CDR3 sequence (DNA): TGTGCCAGCAGCTCCCTTAGCTTTCAAGGCTATGGCTACACCTTC. The full variable domain, completed using reference TRBV13 and TRBJ1-2, is AAGVIQSPRHLIKEKRETATLKCYPIPRHDTVYWYQQGPGQDPQFLISFYEKMQSDKGSIPDRFSAQQFSDYHSELNMSSLELGDSALYFCASSSLSFQGYGYTFGSGTRLTVV.

This clonotype was seen a few times. The chain has TRBV6-2 or TRBV6-3 and TRBJ1-5; 10 positions match TRBD1. The CDR3 length is 18 residues. CDR1 is MNHEY, CDR2 SVGEGT, per germline. With 2 bases clipped from V and 1 base from J, the junction kept 8 bases outside the gene matches. The CDR3 reads CASSYRPGTGASNQPQHF. In DNA form, the CDR3 reads TGTGCCAGCAGTTACCGTCCCGGGACAGGGGCGAGCAATCAGCCCCAGCATTTT.

There are a few counts of this clonotype. This rearrangement joins TRBV12-3 or TRBV12-4 to TRBJ2-3, with D perhaps TRBD1 (6 bases). The length of the CDR3 is 14 residues. V lost 3 bases, J lost 2 bases, and 9 bases lay in between. The CDR3 DNA reads as TGTGCCAGCAGTTTTTGGACAGACACAGATACGCAGTATTTT. Residues: CASSFWTDTDTQYF.

V is TRBV7-2 and J is TRBJ1-2; the match to TRBD1 covers 7 bases. The CDR3 contains 16 residues. V lost 1 base and J lost 2; bases outside the gene matches: 7. Per germline, CDR1 SGHTA and CDR2 FQGNSA. DNA of the CDR3: TGTGCCAGCAGCTTAGGACGACAGGGTATCAACTATGGCTACACCTTC. Its translation is CASSLGRQGINYGYTF.

This clonotype was detected ten times or more. This chain links TRBV25-1 with TRBJ1-2; 8 bases are shared with TRBD1. This CDR3 contains 16 residues. Germline lookup yields CDR1 MGHDK and CDR2 SYGVNS. After removal of 1 base from V and 8 bases from J, the junction contained 12 bases not matched to a gene. As DNA, the CDR3 is TGTGCCAGCAGTGAATTGGGGACAGGCGCAATTGGCGGCTACACCTTC. It encodes CASSELGTGAIGGYTF.

This sequence joins TRBV4-3 and TRBJ1-1; D not resolved. The CDR3 length is 15 residues. The V gene lost 0 bases and the J gene lost 1 base, with 9 bases spanning the gap. Germline lookup yields CDR1 LGHNA and CDR2 YSLEER. Here the CDR3 reads CASSQDGRENTEAFF. CDR3 nucleotides: TGCGCCAGCAGCCAAGATGGCAGAGAGAACACTGAAGCTTTCTTT.

There are a few counts of this clonotype. V gene TRBV6-6 combines with J gene TRBJ1-5, with 7 bases aligning to TRBD1. Germline-derived CDR1 and CDR2 are MNHNY and SVGAGI (reference sequence). V was pared by 5 bases and J by 3 bases, with 10 bases of the junction left unmatched. The CDR3 is 16 residues long. The CDR3 loop reads CASSKGQLASNQPQHF. The CDR3 DNA follows: TGTGCCAGCAGTAAGGGACAGTTGGCCTCCAATCAGCCCCAGCATTTT.

Only one count was recorded for this clonotype. The V and J genes are TRBV20-1 and TRBJ2-5; TRBD1 matches at 11 bases. V dropped 6 bases and J dropped 11; count of bases not matched to a gene: 23. This CDR3 has 17 residues. Germline V CDR1 and CDR2: DFQATT, SNEGSKA (reference sequence). The CDR3 loop reads CSADGQGARSSYNEQYF. CDR3 DNA sequence: TGCAGTGCAGATGGACAGGGGGCGAGGAGTTCCTACAATGAGCAGTACTTC.